This T cell receptor (beta chain) was sequenced for a study of shared clonotypes between healthy human individuals. Study background: Samples came from two female and a few male donors aged 18 to 49.

As to this clone: Its antigen remains unidentified.

Study results and limitations: In having few donors, the study represented limited genetic and exposure-history diversity. Estimated richness values were generally larger in naive subsets than in memory subsets. Donor clonotype sharing was expected to depend on sequencing depth.

Using immunoSEQ multiplex PCR, the repertoire was profiled, and TCRdb retains in-frame clones only, with some absent. The data show under 2.5 million clones, 85% to 95% seen once. This TCR was sampled from a man between 18 and 29 years old in good health. Some clones in this sample may be carry-over from other donors' samples. The sequenced sample consisted of naive CD4+ T cells from PBMCs. Subset specified: CD45RA+ positively selected.

CDR3 residues: CASSPHIQETQYF. For the CDR3, the DNA is TGTGCCAGCAGCCCCCACATCCAAGAGACCCAGTACTTC. V usage is TRBV11-2 and J usage is TRBJ2-5; D is undetermined. The CDR3 runs 13 residues. Trimming removed 5 bases from V and 1 base from J, with 8 bases in between. The V gene's germline CDR1 is SGHAT and CDR2 FQNNGV.